The 6 T cell receptor beta chains reported below all come from one sample, sequenced in a study of OX40 agonist ivuxolimab in advanced cancers. Here immunoSEQ multiplex PCR was the method, and the copy in TCRdb shows in-frame clones only, minus some. The table includes roughly 81,000 clones, 80% to 90% detected once. Sequenced here: CD4+ or CD8+ T cells sorted from blood, sampled in a trial of the OX40 agonist ivuxolimab. The origin of the receptors is an adult with an advanced solid tumor such as melanoma, head and neck, liver or kidney cancer.

This clone has a handful of counts. This chain joins TRBV30 and TRBJ2-3; D not certain. Germline loops: CDR1 GTSNPN, CDR2 SVGIG (reference sequence). V lost 3 bases and J 4 bases, leaving 11 bases between the germline ends. The CDR3 consists of 13 residues. This CDR3 is CAWSVGSSDTQYF. DNA of the CDR3: TGTGCCTGGAGCGTTGGTAGCTCAGATACGCAGTATTTT.

This chain uses TRBV5-1 with TRBJ1-4; TRBD1 matches at 8 bases. This CDR3 region has 15 residues. Germline V gene lookup returns CDR1 SGHRS and CDR2 YFSETQ. V shed 3 bases and J 8 bases; nucleotides not matched to a gene: 9. The DNA of the CDR3 is TGCGCCAGCAGCTACGGGACAGGATTTGAGGAAAAACTGTTTTTT. It specifies CASSYGTGFEEKLFF.

About this clone itself: The same CDR3 also results from other DNA sequences found in this sample. The gene calls are TRBV6-5 and TRBJ1-2, with D unclear. Germline V lookup: CDR1 MNHEY, CDR2 SVGAGI. This CDR3 has 16 residues. V dropped 0 bases and J dropped 4 bases, with 15 bases sitting between them. CDR3 DNA: TGTGCCAGCAGTTACTCAGCAGACCTCGCGAGCTATGGCTACACCTTC. Encoded protein: CASSYSADLASYGYTF.

This rearrangement joins TRBV7-9 to TRBJ2-7; either TRBD1 or TRBD2 may fit D (5 bases each). Germline CDR1 is SEHNR and CDR2 is FQNEAQ (reference sequence). The CDR3 runs 14 residues. Trimming removed 5 bases from V and 6 bases from J, with 17 bases in between. The DNA of the CDR3 is TGTGCCAGCAGCCCGCGCTACGGGGCCCTCGAGCAGTACTTC. Translation gives CASSPRYGALEQYF.

The genes are TRBV9 and TRBJ1-2, with D perhaps TRBD1 (6 bases). The CDR3 loop spans 15 amino acids. Trimming stripped 1 base from V and 6 bases from J, with 16 bases between. Germline CDR1 SGDLS, CDR2 YYNGEE. DNA for the CDR3: TGTGCCAGCAGCGTAAGGCCTATTCCAGGGGATGGCTACACCTTC. This translates into CASSVRPIPGDGYTF.

The chain couples TRBV7-3 to TRBJ1-1; D possibly corresponds to TRBD1 (6 bases). Germline V gene lookup returns CDR1 SGHTA and CDR2 FQGTGA. The V end lost 6 bases, the J end lost 0 bases, and 20 bases lay between the germline ends. This CDR3 has 17 amino acids. CDR3 protein: CASRPRGIEFMNTEAFF. The CDR3 DNA is TGTGCCAGCAGGCCCAGGGGAATCGAATTCATGAACACTGAAGCTTTCTTT.